A single sample is the source of the 27 T cell receptor beta chains below, sequenced in a study of cytomegalovirus exposure and HLA in healthy donors. In the PCR, 60 Vbeta and 13 Jbeta primers were used. The protocol was immunoSEQ multiplex PCR, while the TCRdb copy is restricted to in-frame clones and leaves out a portion. The table shows a few hundred thousand clones, with roughly 80% occurring only once. The sequencing sample was made of PBMCs. The origin of the receptors is a man in his thirties or forties in good health and CMV-seronegative.

The V gene is TRBV18, the J gene TRBJ2-7; no clear D. The CDR3 has 14 residues. Germline loops: CDR1 KGHSH, CDR2 LQKENI. V lost 1 base, J lost 5 bases, and 12 bases lay in between. In DNA, the CDR3 is TGTGCCAGCTCACCACGTGCGGCGATGGACGAGCAGTACTTC. Amino acids: CASSPRAAMDEQYF.

The V gene is TRBV7-9, the J gene TRBJ2-7, with TRBD1 as a possible D gene (6 bases). The germline V and J ends were trimmed by 1 base and 5 bases, with 21 bases remaining between them. The V gene's germline CDR1 is SEHNR and CDR2 FQNEAQ (reference sequence). The CDR3 length is 17 residues. The CDR3 here is CASSLGGTGTDRHEQYF. In nucleotides, the CDR3 is TGTGCCAGCAGCTTAGGGGGTACAGGCACCGACAGGCACGAGCAGTACTTC.

This clone was observed once. The J gene is TRBJ2-1, the V gene TRBV27, with a possible D match to TRBD1 (6 bases). Per germline, CDR1 MNHEY and CDR2 SMNVEV (reference sequence). CDR3 size: 14 residues. The germline V and J ends were trimmed by 6 bases and 4 bases, with 13 bases remaining between them. The CDR3 spells CASRYDTGYNEQFF. CDR3 bases: TGTGCCAGCAGGTACGACACAGGGTACAATGAGCAGTTCTTC.

The rearrangement links TRBV6-1 to TRBJ2-3, with TRBD1 as a possible D gene (5 bases). The CDR3 contains 16 residues. Germline values: CDR1 MNHNS, CDR2 SASEGT. Trimming took 3 bases from V and 5 from J, leaving 18 bases between them. The CDR3 loop is CASSEPRVGSKDTQYF. The CDR3 DNA is TGTGCCAGCAGTGAGCCCAGGGTAGGCTCGAAAGATACGCAGTATTTT.

The V gene is TRBV28, the J gene TRBJ2-2, with D possibly TRBD1 on 5 matching bases. Per the germline V gene, CDR1 is MDHEN and CDR2 is SYDVKM. CDR3 length: 14 residues. V was shortened by 7 bases and J by 3 bases, with 12 bases between the two germline ends. The CDR3 nucleotides read TGTGCCAGCACCACTGACAGATACACCGGGGAGCTGTTTTTT. Its translation is CASTTDRYTGELFF.

The chain combines TRBV6-1 with TRBJ1-4, with D tentatively TRBD1 (5 bases). The length of the CDR3 is 18 residues. The germline V gene has CDR1 MNHNS and CDR2 SASEGT. Trimming pared 0 bases from V and 0 bases from J, leaving 14 bases between. DNA for the CDR3: TGTGCCAGCAGTGAAGCGGGGGGTAGAACACCAACTAATGAAAAACTGTTTTTT. Translation: CASSEAGGRTPTNEKLFF.

J is TRBJ2-7 and V is TRBV5-4; TRBD2 might be the D (7 bases). CDR3 length: 17 amino acids. CDR1 is SGHNT, CDR2 YYREEE, per germline (reference sequence). The ends were cut back, 0 bases at V and 0 bases at J, with 16 bases in the middle. CDR3 nucleotide sequence: TGTGCCAGCAGCTTGGCCATTGCGGGGGCCCGCTCCTACGAGCAGTACTTC. It yields the protein CASSLAIAGARSYEQYF.

The chain combines TRBV18 with TRBJ1-2; 10 positions agree with TRBD1. The trim removed 2 bases at V and 3 bases at J, leaving 9 bases unmatched. This CDR3 is 17 amino acids long. Germline-derived CDR1 and CDR2 are KGHSH and LQKENI. Written as DNA, the CDR3 is TGTGCCAGCTCACCAACGACAGGGGGCTTAGTCGACTATGGCTACACCTTC. It translates to CASSPTTGGLVDYGYTF.

With respect to this clone: Mismatch with germline at one junction end may stem from a read error. J is TRBJ2-1 and V is TRBV6-5, with 8 bases matching TRBD1. The CDR3 has 13 residues. CDR1 is MNHEY and CDR2 is SVGAGI in the germline V gene. As DNA, the CDR3 is TGTGCCAGCACTTACCCAGGGGGCTACGAGCAGTTCTTC. This encodes CASTYPGGYEQFF.

The chain links TRBV7-9 to TRBJ2-1; TRBD2 is a possible D gene (6 bases). Trimming left V 10 bases short and J 2 bases short, with 9 bases between. The CDR3 length is 12 residues. CDR1 is SEHNR and CDR2 is FQNEAQ in the germline V gene (reference sequence). This CDR3 reads CATGGAYNEQFF. The CDR3 DNA sequence: TGTGCCACCGGGGGAGCCTACAATGAGCAGTTCTTC. Based on the CDR3 plus reference TRBV7-9 and TRBJ2-1, the full variable domain is DTGVSQNPRHKITKRGQNVTFRCDPISEHNRLYWYRQTLGQGPEFLTYFQNEAQLEKSRLLSDRFSAERPKGSFSTLEIQRTEQGDSAMYLCATGGAYNEQFFGPGTRLTVL.

The chain has TRBV9 and TRBJ2-1; 10 bases match TRBD2. The CDR3 covers 16 residues. The trim removed 5 bases at V and 1 base at J, leaving 6 bases unmatched. The germline CDR1 and CDR2 sequences are SGDLS and YYNGEE. The CDR3, as DNA: TGTGCCAGCAGTGAGCGGGGGGGCCTATCCTACAATGAGCAGTTCTTC. This translates into CASSERGGLSYNEQFF.

This sequence joins TRBV7-2 and TRBJ2-5, with 7 bases aligning to TRBD1. Germline V gene data show CDR1 as SGHTA and CDR2 as FQGNSA. V shed 1 base and J 5 bases; nucleotides not matched to a gene: 4. This CDR3 is 14 amino acids long. As DNA, the CDR3 is TGTGCCAGCAGCTTAGGACAGGGTTCGGAGACCCAGTACTTC. It specifies CASSLGQGSETQYF.

In its sample, this clone was seen a few times. The J gene is TRBJ2-4, the V gene TRBV4-2, with 10 bases matching TRBD2. The length of the CDR3 is 19 residues. Germline lookup yields CDR1 LGHNA and CDR2 YNFKEQ. V shed 0 bases and J 0 bases; nucleotides not matched to a gene: 8. The DNA for the CDR3 is TGTGCCAGCAGCCAAGATGTAGCGGGGGGACTGGGAGCCAAAAACATTCAGTACTTC. Its translation is CASSQDVAGGLGAKNIQYF.

The J gene is TRBJ1-2, the V gene TRBV5-6, with D uncertain. The length of the CDR3 is 14 residues. CDR1 is SGHDT and CDR2 is YYEEEE in the germline V gene. V lost 2 bases to trimming and J lost 2 bases, with 10 bases between them. This CDR3 is CASSFGNLNYGYTF. In DNA, the CDR3 is TGTGCCAGCAGCTTTGGTAACTTAAACTATGGCTACACCTTC.

The chain employs TRBV7-9 and TRBJ1-2, with D perhaps matching TRBD1 (5 bases). V gave up 2 bases and J gave up 1 base, with 11 bases separating them. CDR1 is SEHNR and CDR2 is FQNEAQ in the germline V gene (reference sequence). The CDR3 length is 15 residues. The DNA of the CDR3 is TGTGCCAGCAGCTTAAGGACACCCCTTAACTATGGCTACACCTTC. Translated, it gives CASSLRTPLNYGYTF.

The chain couples TRBV4-2 to TRBJ1-2; D uncertain. From germline, CDR1 is LGHNA and CDR2 YNFKEQ. V lost 1 base to trimming and J lost 11 bases, with 17 bases between them. This CDR3 has 14 amino acids. CDR3 residues: CASSQAVETMIYTF. Written as DNA, the CDR3 is TGTGCCAGCAGCCAAGCGGTGGAGACGATGATTTACACCTTC.

The chain employs TRBV14 and TRBJ1-2; D is possibly TRBD1 (6 bases). V lost 6 bases and J 4 bases, leaving 18 bases between the germline ends. CDR3 size: 15 residues. Per germline, CDR1 SGHDN and CDR2 FVKESK. This CDR3 reads CASSRLGTIAYGYTF. The CDR3 DNA is TGTGCCAGCAGTCGCCTCGGGACAATCGCCTATGGCTACACCTTC.

Concerning this clone itself: Additional DNA sequences in this sample encode the identical CDR3. The chain joins TRBV7-2 to TRBJ2-6; 10 positions agree with TRBD1. Trimming at V came to 5 bases and at J to 0 bases, leaving 7 bases not matched to a gene. The V gene's germline CDR1 is SGHTA and CDR2 FQGNSA. CDR3 length equals 18 residues. In nucleotides, the CDR3 is TGTGCCAGCAGCCCCCGGACAGGGGGGAGCTCTGGGGCCAACGTCCTGACTTTC. Its protein product is CASSPRTGGSSGANVLTF.

A remark on this clone: Compared with germline, one end of the junction differs, possibly owing to a read error. This sequence joins TRBV7-7 and TRBJ2-2; TRBD1 might be the D (6 bases). The CDR3 consists of 13 residues. CDR1 is SSHAT, CDR2 FNYEAQ, per germline (reference sequence). The CDR3 loop reads CASSLADRTELFF. The DNA of the CDR3 is TGTGCTAGCAGCTTAGCCGACAGGACGGAGCTGTTTTTT. Together with reference TRBV7-7 and TRBJ2-2, the CDR3 gives the full variable domain: GAGVSQSPRYKVTKRGQDVTLRCDPISSHATLYWYQQALGQGPEFLTYFNYEAQPDKSGLPSDRFSAERPEGSISTLTIQRTEQRDSAMYRCASSLADRTELFFGEGSRLTVL.

This sequence joins TRBV5-6 and TRBJ1-1; D not resolved. Looked up from germline, CDR1 is SGHDT and CDR2 is YYEEEE. V lost 0 bases and J lost 0, with 9 bases in between. This CDR3 region has 15 residues. The CDR3 is CASSLGTDMNTEAFF. CDR3 nucleotide sequence: TGTGCCAGCAGCTTGGGTACAGATATGAACACTGAAGCTTTCTTT.

J is TRBJ2-5 and V is TRBV6-5; D perhaps matches TRBD2 (5 bases). V dropped 5 bases and J dropped 2 bases, with 9 bases sitting between them. CDR3 length: 13 amino acids. The germline gives CDR1 MNHEY, CDR2 SVGAGI. Here the CDR3 reads CASSGGWQETQYF. Written as DNA, the CDR3 is TGTGCCAGCAGTGGCGGGTGGCAAGAGACCCAGTACTTC.

The chain recombines TRBV5-1 with TRBJ1-4; TRBD1 aligns across 7 bases. The ends lost 4 bases at V and 7 bases at J; junction bases unmatched: 13. From germline, CDR1 is SGHRS and CDR2 YFSETQ. The CDR3 length is 16 residues. The CDR3 spells CASSRSSTGDIEKLFF. The CDR3 coding sequence is TGCGCCAGCAGCCGATCAAGTACAGGGGATATTGAAAAACTGTTTTTT.

This chain joins TRBV11-2 and TRBJ2-5, with TRBD2 matching 10 bases. This CDR3 spans 17 amino acids. The germline gives CDR1 SGHAT, CDR2 FQNNGV. J was trimmed by 5 bases and V by 1 base; bases with no gene match: 10. In DNA, the CDR3 is TGTGCCAGCAGCTTAGCTAGCGGGGGCGCTGATCGGGAGACCCAGTACTTC. Translated: CASSLASGGADRETQYF.

The chain recombines TRBV6-1 with TRBJ1-2, with D possibly matching TRBD1 (5 bases). CDR3 length: 13 residues. Germline lookup yields CDR1 MNHNS and CDR2 SASEGT. The germline V and J ends were trimmed by 5 bases and 7 bases, with 14 bases remaining between them. The CDR3, as DNA: TGTGCCAGCAGTCCCCAGGGATGGAGTGGCTACACCTTC. It is translated as CASSPQGWSGYTF.

This clone is a singleton in its sample. The V call is TRBV5-4, the J call TRBJ2-2, with D maybe TRBD1 (7 bases). From germline, CDR1 is SGHNT and CDR2 YYREEE (reference sequence). The V gene lost 4 bases and the J gene lost 7 bases, with 20 bases spanning the gap. The CDR3 contains 16 residues. The CDR3 here is CASSHPRAQGGGELFF. Here the CDR3 DNA reads TGTGCCAGCAGCCACCCCCGTGCCCAGGGGGGCGGGGAGCTGTTTTTT.

This clone has a handful of counts. V gene TRBV6-1 combines with J gene TRBJ2-2; tentatively, D is TRBD2 (6 bases). V was clipped by 1 base and J by 7 bases, with 10 bases between them. CDR3 length equals 14 residues. Germline assignment: CDR1 MNHNS and CDR2 SASEGT. CDR3 in amino acids: CASSEVRGYGELFF. The CDR3, as DNA: TGTGCCAGCAGTGAAGTTCGGGGGTACGGGGAGCTGTTTTTT.

This rearrangement joins TRBV28 to TRBJ2-5, with 13 bases fitting TRBD2. The J segment lost 1 base and the V segment lost 4 bases, leaving 3 bases of the junction unmatched. CDR1 and CDR2 (germline): MDHEN, SYDVKM. The CDR3 covers 16 residues. The CDR3 coding sequence is TGTGCCAGCAGTTCGCGGACTAGCGGGGGCCAAGAGACCCAGTACTTC. Protein: CASSSRTSGGQETQYF.